This TCR beta chain was identified during a study of CD8+ T cells in alopecia areata. Notes on the study in general: Normal scalp showed lower clonality than lesional scalp, especially alopecia totalis/universalis. Among the top 100, expanded CD8+ clones, as well as scalp clonality, were significantly decreased by tofacitinib.

On this clone: Antigen: not known.

Extracted RNA was reverse transcribed into cDNA, the sequencing template. This table comes from immunoSEQ multiplex PCR, and its TCRdb copy is limited to in-frame clones, with some not included. The sample comprises about 210,000 clones, around 43% of which are singletons, and roughly 2.8% rests with the top ten. Treatment defined: oral pan-JAK inhibitor, 5-10 mg twice daily. Those with alopecia areata gave lesional scalp punch biopsies and peripheral blood. This specimen was CD4+ T cells sorted from blood, taken around week 36, from a patient treated with tofacitinib. The TCR comes from a human donor with alopecia areata.

This CDR3 is CASSLSSGETQYF. In DNA form, the CDR3 reads TGTGCCAGCAGCTTATCAAGCGGAGAGACCCAGTACTTC. This chain links TRBV11-2 with TRBJ2-5; weak D call: TRBD2 (5 bases). The CDR3 totals 13 residues. V was pared by 2 bases and J by 4 bases, with 8 bases between. Germline V gives CDR1 SGHAT, CDR2 FQNNGV.